The clone carrying this T cell receptor beta chain was counted ten times or more. The record originates from a study of regulatory T cells in long-lasting Graves disease. Study details: Persistent Graves' disease meant over 5 years of antithyroid drugs with positive TSH receptor antibodies.

Time point in this sample: persistent/refractory GD, antithyroid drugs over 5 years with positive TRAb. There was RNA extracted from PBMCs, and the TCR library was made from it. Germline CDR1 reads SGHTA; CDR2 reads FQGNSA. This CDR3 region has 16 residues. Trimming cost V 6 bases and J 1 base; bases outside gene matches: 6. Combining iRepertoire HTBI primers with Arm-PCR of CDR3 regions, the authors built TCR beta libraries. TCRdb itself ran the multiplex PCR reads through MiXCR, one entry per CDR3 protein. The sample carries 450,000 or so distinct CDR3 sequences, around 20% recorded once. The sequences come from peripheral blood mononuclear cells (PBMCs), collected when the disease was refractory, from a patient treated with antithyroid drugs. The origin of this receptor is a female donor with Graves disease. The V gene is TRBV7-2, the J gene TRBJ2-2; TRBD1 matches at 9 bases. The CDR3 is CASSSTGGLNTGELFF. The CDR3 bases are TGTGCCAGCAGTAGCACAGGGGGCCTGAACACCGGGGAGCTGTTTTTT.